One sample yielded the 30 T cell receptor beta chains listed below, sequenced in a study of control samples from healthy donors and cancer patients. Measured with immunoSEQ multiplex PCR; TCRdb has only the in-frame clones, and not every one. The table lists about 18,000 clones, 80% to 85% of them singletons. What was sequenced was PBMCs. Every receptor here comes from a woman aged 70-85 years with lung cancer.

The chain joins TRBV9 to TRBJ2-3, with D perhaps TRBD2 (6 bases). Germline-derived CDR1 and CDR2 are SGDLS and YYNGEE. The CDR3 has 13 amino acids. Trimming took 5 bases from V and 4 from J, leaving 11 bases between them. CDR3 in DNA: TGTGCCAGCAGGGGGGGAGCCGCAGATACGCAGTATTTT. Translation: CASRGGAADTQYF.

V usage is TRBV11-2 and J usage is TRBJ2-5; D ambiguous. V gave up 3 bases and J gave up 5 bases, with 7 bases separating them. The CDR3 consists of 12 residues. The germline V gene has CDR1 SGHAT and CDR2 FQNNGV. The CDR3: CASSLDTETQYF. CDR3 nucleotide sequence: TGTGCCAGCAGCTTGGATACTGAGACCCAGTACTTC. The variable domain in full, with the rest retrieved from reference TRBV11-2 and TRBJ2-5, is EAGVAQSPRYKIIEKRQSVAFWCNPISGHATLYWYQQILGQGPKLLIQFQNNGVVDDSQLPKDRFSAERLKGVDSTLKIQPAKLEDSAVYLCASSLDTETQYFGPGTRLLVL.

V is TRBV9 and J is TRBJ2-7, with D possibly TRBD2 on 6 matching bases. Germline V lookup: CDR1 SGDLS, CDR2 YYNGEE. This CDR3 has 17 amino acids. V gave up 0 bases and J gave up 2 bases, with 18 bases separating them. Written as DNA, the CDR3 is TGTGCCAGCAGCGTAGGGGCTAGCGAAAATGGAGCCTACGAGCAGTACTTC. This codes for CASSVGASENGAYEQYF.

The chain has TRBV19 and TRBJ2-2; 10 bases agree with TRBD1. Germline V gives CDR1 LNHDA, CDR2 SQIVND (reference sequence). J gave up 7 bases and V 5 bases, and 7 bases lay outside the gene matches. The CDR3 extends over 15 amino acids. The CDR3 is CASSSRQGAYGELFF. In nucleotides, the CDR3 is TGTGCCAGTAGTTCCAGACAGGGGGCGTACGGGGAGCTGTTTTTT. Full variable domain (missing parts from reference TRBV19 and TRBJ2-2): DGGITQSPKYLFRKEGQNVTLSCEQNLNHDAMYWYRQDPGQGLRLIYYSQIVNDFQKGDIAEGYSVSREKKESFPLTVTSAQKNPTAFYLCASSSRQGAYGELFFGEGSRLTVL.

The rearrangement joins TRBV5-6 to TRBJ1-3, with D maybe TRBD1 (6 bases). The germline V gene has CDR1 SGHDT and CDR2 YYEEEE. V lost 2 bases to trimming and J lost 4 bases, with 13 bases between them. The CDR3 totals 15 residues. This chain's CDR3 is CASSLRGGRGNTIYF. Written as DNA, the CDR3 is TGTGCCAGCAGCTTACGCGGGGGGCGCGGAAACACCATATATTTT.

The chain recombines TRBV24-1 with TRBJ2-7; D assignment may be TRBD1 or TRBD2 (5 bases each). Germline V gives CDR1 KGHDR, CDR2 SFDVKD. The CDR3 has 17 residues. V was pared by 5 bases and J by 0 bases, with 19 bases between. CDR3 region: CATSGNPGTVSSYEQYF. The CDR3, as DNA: TGTGCCACCAGTGGAAACCCCGGGACGGTGTCCTCCTACGAGCAGTACTTC.

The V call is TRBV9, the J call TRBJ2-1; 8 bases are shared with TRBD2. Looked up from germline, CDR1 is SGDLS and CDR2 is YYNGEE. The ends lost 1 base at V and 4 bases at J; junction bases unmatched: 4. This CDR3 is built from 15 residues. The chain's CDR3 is CASSVLSGTYNEQFF. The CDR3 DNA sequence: TGTGCCAGCAGCGTACTTAGCGGGACTTACAATGAGCAGTTCTTC. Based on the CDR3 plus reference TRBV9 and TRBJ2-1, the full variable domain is DSGVTQTPKHLITATGQRVTLRCSPRSGDLSVYWYQQSLDQGLQFLIQYYNGEERAKGNILERFSAQQFPDLHSELNLSSLELGDSALYFCASSVLSGTYNEQFFGPGTRLTVL.

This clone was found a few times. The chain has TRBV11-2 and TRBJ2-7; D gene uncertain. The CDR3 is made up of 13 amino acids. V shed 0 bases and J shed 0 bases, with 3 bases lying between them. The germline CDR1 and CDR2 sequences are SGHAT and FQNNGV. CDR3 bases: TGTGCCAGCAGCTTAGAACACTCCTACGAGCAGTACTTC. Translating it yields CASSLEHSYEQYF.

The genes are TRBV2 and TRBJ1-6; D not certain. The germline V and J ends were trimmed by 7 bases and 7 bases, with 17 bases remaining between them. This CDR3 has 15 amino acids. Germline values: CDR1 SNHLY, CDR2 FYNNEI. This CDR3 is CASTLKGRENSPLHF. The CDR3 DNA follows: TGTGCCAGCACCCTTAAAGGGAGGGAGAATTCACCCCTCCACTTT. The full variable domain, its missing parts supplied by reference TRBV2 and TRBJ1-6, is EPEVTQTPSHQVTQMGQEVILRCVPISNHLYFYWYRQILGQKVEFLVSFYNNEISEKSEIFDDQFSVERPDGSNFTLKIRSTKLEDSAMYFCASTLKGRENSPLHFGNGTRLTVT.

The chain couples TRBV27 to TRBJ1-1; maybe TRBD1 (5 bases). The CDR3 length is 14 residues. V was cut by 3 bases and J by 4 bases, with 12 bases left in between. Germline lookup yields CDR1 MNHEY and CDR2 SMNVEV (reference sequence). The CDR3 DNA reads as TGTGCCAGCAGTTTCGGGGGTTTGAGCACTGAAGCTTTCTTT. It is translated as CASSFGGLSTEAFF.

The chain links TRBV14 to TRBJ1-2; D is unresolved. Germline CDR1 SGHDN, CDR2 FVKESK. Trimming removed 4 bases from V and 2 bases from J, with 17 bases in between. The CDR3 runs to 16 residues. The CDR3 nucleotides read TGTGCCAGCAGCCCTTTGGCCCAGTACGGGAACTATGGCTACACCTTC. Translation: CASSPLAQYGNYGYTF.

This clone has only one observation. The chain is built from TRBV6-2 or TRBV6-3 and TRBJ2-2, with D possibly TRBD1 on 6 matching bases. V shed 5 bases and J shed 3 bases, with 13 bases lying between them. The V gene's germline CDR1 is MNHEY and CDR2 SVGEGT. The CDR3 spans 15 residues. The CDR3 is CASSLQGTHTGELFF. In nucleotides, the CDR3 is TGTGCCAGCAGTCTTCAGGGGACCCACACCGGGGAGCTGTTTTTT.

The CDR3 sequence is CASSLAEGGREAFF. The CDR3 DNA reads as TGTGCCAGCAGCTTAGCTGAGGGGGGGAGGGAAGCTTTCTTT. The V call is TRBV7-8, the J call TRBJ1-1; a possible D gene is TRBD1 (6 bases). Trimming pared 0 bases from V and 8 bases from J, leaving 13 bases between. CDR3 size: 14 residues. Per the germline V gene, CDR1 is SGHVS and CDR2 is FQNEAQ.

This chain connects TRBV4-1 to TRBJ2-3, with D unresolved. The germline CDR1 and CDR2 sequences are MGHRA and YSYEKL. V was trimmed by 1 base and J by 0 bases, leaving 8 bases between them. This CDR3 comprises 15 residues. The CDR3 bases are TGCGCCAGCAGCCAAGCGGGCCTAAGCACAGATACGCAGTATTTT. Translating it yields CASSQAGLSTDTQYF.

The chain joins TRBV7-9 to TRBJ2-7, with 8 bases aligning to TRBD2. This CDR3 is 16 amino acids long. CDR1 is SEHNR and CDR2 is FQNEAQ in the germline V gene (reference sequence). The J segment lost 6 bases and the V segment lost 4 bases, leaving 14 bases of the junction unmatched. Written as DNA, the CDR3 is TGTGCCAGCAGCTCCTCCGGGGGGCGCGGGAGGCTCGAGCAGTACTTC. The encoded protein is CASSSSGGRGRLEQYF.

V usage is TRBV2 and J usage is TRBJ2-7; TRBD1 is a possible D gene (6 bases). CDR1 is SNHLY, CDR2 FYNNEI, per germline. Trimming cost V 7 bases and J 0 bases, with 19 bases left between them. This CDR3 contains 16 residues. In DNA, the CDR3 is TGTGCCAGCACCCCGAGGGGGACCCGAAGCTCCTACGAGCAGTACTTC. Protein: CASTPRGTRSSYEQYF.

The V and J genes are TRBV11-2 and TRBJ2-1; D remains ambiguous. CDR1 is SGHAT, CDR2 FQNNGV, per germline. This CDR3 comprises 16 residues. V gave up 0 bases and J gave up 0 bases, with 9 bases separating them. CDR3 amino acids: CASSLDWGSSYNEQFF. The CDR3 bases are TGTGCCAGCAGCTTAGACTGGGGAAGCTCCTACAATGAGCAGTTCTTC.

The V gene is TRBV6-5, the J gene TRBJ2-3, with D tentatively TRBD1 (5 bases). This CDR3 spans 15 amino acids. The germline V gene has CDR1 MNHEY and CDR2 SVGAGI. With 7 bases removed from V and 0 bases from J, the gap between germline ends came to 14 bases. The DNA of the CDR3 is TGTGCCAGCACGACAGAGCCTTCTAGCACAGATACGCAGTATTTT. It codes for CASTTEPSSTDTQYF.

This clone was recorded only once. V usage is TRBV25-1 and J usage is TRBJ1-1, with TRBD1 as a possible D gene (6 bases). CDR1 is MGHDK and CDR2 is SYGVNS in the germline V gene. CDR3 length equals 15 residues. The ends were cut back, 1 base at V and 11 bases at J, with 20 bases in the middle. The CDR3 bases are TGTGCCAGCAGTGAATGGGGCGACAGGTCCTGTGAGGCTTTCTTT. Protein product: CASSEWGDRSCEAFF.

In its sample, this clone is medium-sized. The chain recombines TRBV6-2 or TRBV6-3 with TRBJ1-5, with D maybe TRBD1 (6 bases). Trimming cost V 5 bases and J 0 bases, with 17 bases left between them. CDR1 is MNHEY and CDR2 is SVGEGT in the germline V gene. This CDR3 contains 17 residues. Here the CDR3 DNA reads TGTGCCAGCAGTAGATACCGGGACAACAATAGCAATCAGCCCCAGCATTTT. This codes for CASSRYRDNNSNQPQHF.

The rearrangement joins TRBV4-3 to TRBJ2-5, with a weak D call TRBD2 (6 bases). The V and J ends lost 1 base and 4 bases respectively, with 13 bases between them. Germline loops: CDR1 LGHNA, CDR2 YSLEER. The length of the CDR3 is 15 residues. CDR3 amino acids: CASSQVWDGRETQYF. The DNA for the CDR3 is TGCGCCAGCAGCCAAGTGTGGGACGGGAGAGAGACCCAGTACTTC.

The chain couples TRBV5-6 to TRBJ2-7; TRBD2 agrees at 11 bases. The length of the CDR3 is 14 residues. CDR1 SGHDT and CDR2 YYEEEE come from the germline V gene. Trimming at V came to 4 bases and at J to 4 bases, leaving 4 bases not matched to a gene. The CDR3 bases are TGTGCCAGCAGCCGTGGGACTAGCGGTTACGAGCAGTACTTC. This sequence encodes CASSRGTSGYEQYF.

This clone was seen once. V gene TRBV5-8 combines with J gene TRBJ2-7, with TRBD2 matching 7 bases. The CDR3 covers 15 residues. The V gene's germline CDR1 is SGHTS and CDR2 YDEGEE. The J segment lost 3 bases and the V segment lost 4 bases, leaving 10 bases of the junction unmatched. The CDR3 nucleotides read TGTGCCAGCAGCCTTTTGGGCGGGGGAATCTACGAGCAGTACTTC. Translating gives CASSLLGGGIYEQYF.

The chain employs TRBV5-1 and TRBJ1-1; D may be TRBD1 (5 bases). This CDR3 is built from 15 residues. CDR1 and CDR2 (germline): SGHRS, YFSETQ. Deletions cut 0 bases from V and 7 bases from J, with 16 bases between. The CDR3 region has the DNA TGCGCCAGCAGCTTGGTAATTGGAGGGGACGTTGAAGCTTTCTTT. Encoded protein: CASSLVIGGDVEAFF. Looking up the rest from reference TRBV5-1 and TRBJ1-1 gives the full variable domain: KAGVTQTPRYLIKTRGQQVTLSCSPISGHRSVSWYQQTPGQGLQFLFEYFSETQRNKGNFPGRFSGRQFSNSRSEMNVSTLELGDSALYLCASSLVIGGDVEAFFGQGTRLTVV.

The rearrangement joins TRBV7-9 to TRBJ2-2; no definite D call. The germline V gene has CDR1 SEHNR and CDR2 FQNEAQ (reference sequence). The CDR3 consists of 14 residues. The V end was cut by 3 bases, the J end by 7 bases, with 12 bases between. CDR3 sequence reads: CASSLGRQGGELFF. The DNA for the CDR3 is TGTGCCAGCAGCTTGGGCCGGCAAGGCGGGGAGCTGTTTTTT.

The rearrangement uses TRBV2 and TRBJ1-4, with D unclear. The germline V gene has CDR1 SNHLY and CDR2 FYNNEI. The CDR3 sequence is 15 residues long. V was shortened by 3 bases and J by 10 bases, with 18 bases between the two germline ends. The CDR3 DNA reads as TGTGCCAGCAGTGAGGAGGCACCCGGACCCGGAAAACTGTTTTTT. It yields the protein CASSEEAPGPGKLFF. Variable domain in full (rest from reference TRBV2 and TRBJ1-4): EPEVTQTPSHQVTQMGQEVILRCVPISNHLYFYWYRQILGQKVEFLVSFYNNEISEKSEIFDDQFSVERPDGSNFTLKIRSTKLEDSAMYFCASSEEAPGPGKLFFGSGTQLSVL.

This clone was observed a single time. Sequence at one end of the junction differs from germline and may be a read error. DNA for the CDR3: TGTGCCAGCAGTTTGGGCAGACTAGCGGGATTAAATGAGCAGTTCTTC. It yields the protein CASSLGRLAGLNEQFF. J is TRBJ2-1 and V is TRBV5-6, with 11 bases aligning to TRBD2. The CDR3 length is 16 residues. CDR1 and CDR2 from the germline V gene are SGHDT and YYEEEE.

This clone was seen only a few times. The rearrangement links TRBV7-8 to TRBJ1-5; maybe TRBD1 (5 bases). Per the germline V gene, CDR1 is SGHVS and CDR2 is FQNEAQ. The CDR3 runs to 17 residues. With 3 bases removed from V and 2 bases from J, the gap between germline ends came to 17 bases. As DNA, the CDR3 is TGTGCCAGCAGCTTTTATGGTGGGGCGATTGGCAATCAGCCCCAGCATTTT. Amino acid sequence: CASSFYGGAIGNQPQHF.

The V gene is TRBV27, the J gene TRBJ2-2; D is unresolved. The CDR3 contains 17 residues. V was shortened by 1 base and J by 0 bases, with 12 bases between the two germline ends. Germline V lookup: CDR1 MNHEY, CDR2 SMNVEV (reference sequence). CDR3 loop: CASSLLGTGSNTGELFF. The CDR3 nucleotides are TGTGCCAGCAGTTTATTGGGAACGGGCTCGAACACCGGGGAGCTGTTTTTT.

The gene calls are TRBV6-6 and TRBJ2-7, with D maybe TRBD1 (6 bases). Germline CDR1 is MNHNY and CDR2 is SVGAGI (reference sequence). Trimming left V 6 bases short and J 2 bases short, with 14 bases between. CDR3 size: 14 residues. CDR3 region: CASSLRQATYEQYF. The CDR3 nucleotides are TGTGCCAGCAGCTTGAGACAGGCCACCTACGAGCAGTACTTC.